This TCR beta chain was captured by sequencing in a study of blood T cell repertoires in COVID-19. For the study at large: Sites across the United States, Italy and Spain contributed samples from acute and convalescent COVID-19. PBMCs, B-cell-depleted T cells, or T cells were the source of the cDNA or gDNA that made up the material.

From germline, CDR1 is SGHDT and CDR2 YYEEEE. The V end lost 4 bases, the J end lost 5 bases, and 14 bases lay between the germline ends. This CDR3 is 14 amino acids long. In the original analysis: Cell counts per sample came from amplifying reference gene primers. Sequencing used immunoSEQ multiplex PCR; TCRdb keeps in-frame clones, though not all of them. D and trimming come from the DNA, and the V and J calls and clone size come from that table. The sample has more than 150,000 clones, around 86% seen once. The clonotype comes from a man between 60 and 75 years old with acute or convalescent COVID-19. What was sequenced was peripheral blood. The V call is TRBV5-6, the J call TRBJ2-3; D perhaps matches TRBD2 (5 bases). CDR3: CASSAAARGDTQYF. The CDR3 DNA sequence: TGTGCCAGCAGCGCGGCCGCTCGGGGAGATACGCAGTATTTT. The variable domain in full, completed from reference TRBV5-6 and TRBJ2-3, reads DAGVTQSPTHLIKTRGQQVTLRCSPKSGHDTVSWYQQALGQGPQFIFQYYEEEERQRGNFPDRFSGHQFPNYSSELNVNALLLGDSALYLCASSAAARGDTQYFGPGTRLTVL.